These T cell receptor beta chains were read from a single sample in a study of blood T cell repertoires in COVID-19. Some clones are missing from TCRdb's copy, which holds only in-frame ones; the method was immunoSEQ multiplex PCR. This table holds a few hundred thousand clones, more than 85% found once. The specimen was PBMCs or T cells enriched from blood (not recorded which). These receptors all stem from a woman aged 40 to 50 who had been exposed to COVID-19. Each CDR3 is given without its conserved first and last residue.

V	J	CDR3
TRBV30	TRBJ2-3	AWQPGTTQY
TRBV15	TRBJ1-1	ATSREQGTEAF
TRBV24-1	TRBJ2-1	ATSDFWDSYNEQF
TRBV7-6	TRBJ2-1	ASSRGTAYNEQF
TRBV19	TRBJ1-2	ATKDRADYGYT
TRBV19	TRBJ1-2	ASRTPGQGNYGYT
TRBV3-1/TRBV3-2	TRBJ1-4	ASSQRQGVNEKLF
TRBV5-6	TRBJ1-2	ASSLVELYGYT
TRBV7-2	TRBJ2-3	ASSTRDYQPTDTQY
TRBV3-1/TRBV3-2	TRBJ2-1	ASSPGTSGTDEQF
TRBV6-5	TRBJ2-1	ASSYRGGSSYNEQF
TRBV7-3	TRBJ2-1	ASSLKNTTGGSYNEQF
TRBV6-2/TRBV6-3	TRBJ2-1	ASSPGASGSLNEQF
TRBV29-1	TRBJ1-1	SVDDPWAGGTEAF
TRBV6-5	TRBJ2-5	ASSYSGQGREETQY
TRBV2	TRBJ1-5	ASSEVRSFAQPQH